Presented here are 6 T cell receptor beta chains from one specimen sequenced in a study of memory CD4+ T cells and cytomegalovirus serostatus. The protocol was immunoSEQ multiplex PCR, while the TCRdb copy is restricted to in-frame clones and leaves out a portion. The sample holds some 87,000 clones; about 80% are singletons and the top ten take 3.6%. The sort gate was single viable CD3+CD4+CD8-CD45RO+ cells for memory CD4+ T cells. The sequenced sample consisted of memory CD4+ T cells from blood. The receptor set was obtained from an adult in good health and CMV-seropositive.

The rearrangement links TRBV6-6 to TRBJ1-4; TRBD1 is a possible D gene (6 bases). Germline-derived CDR1 and CDR2 are MNHNY and SVGAGI (reference sequence). V gave up 4 bases and J gave up 10 bases, with 13 bases separating them. This CDR3 spans 13 amino acids. The CDR3 reads CASSSRGAGKLFF. Written as DNA, the CDR3 is TGTGCCAGCAGTTCGAGGGGGGCTGGAAAACTGTTTTTT.

This clone was observed a few times. The J gene is TRBJ2-2, the V gene TRBV19; the D is unclear. Germline V gene data show CDR1 as LNHDA and CDR2 as SQIVND (reference sequence). There are 14 residues in the CDR3. The V end was cut by 1 base, the J end by 0 bases, with 3 bases between. CDR3 amino acids: CASSIVSNTGELFF. Here the CDR3 DNA reads TGTGCCAGTAGTATAGTCTCGAACACCGGGGAGCTGTTTTTT.

The genes are TRBV27 and TRBJ1-5; weak D call: TRBD1 (6 bases). V was clipped by 1 base and J by 5 bases, with 18 bases between them. CDR1 is MNHEY and CDR2 is SMNVEV in the germline V gene (reference sequence). The CDR3 has 17 residues. CDR3 in amino acids: CASSLLGGPGDYQPQHF. The CDR3 nucleotides read TGTGCCAGCAGTTTATTAGGGGGGCCGGGTGACTATCAGCCCCAGCATTTT.

The J gene is TRBJ2-1, the V gene TRBV10-3; the match to TRBD2 covers 8 bases. CDR3 length: 17 amino acids. Trimming took 6 bases from V and 0 from J; bases not matched to a gene: 10. CDR1 is ENHRY and CDR2 is SYGVKD in the germline V gene. CDR3 nucleotides: TGTGCCATCAGACAGTCCCGCGGGGGGAACTCCTACAATGAGCAGTTCTTC. It is translated as CAIRQSRGGNSYNEQFF.

The V and J genes are TRBV19 and TRBJ1-1; no reliable D call. The CDR3 length is 16 residues. The germline V gene encodes CDR1 LNHDA and CDR2 SQIVND (reference sequence). Trimming removed 5 bases at V and 0 bases at J, with 16 bases between. The CDR3 DNA reads TGTGCCAGTAGTCCCCGGCGCCAGGTGGTGAACACTGAAGCTTTCTTT. Translated, it gives CASSPRRQVVNTEAFF.

This clone was seen ten or more times. This sequence joins TRBV29-1 and TRBJ1-1; D is ambiguous. The CDR3 covers 13 residues. Germline-derived CDR1 and CDR2 are SQVTM and ANQGSEA. V lost 7 bases, J lost 0 bases, and 12 bases lay in between. DNA for the CDR3: TGCAGCGGAAAAGGGCCAATGAACACTGAAGCTTTCTTT. Amino acids: CSGKGPMNTEAFF.